This passage covers 7 T cell receptor beta chains from one sample sequenced in a study of preoperative IRX-2 immunotherapy in early breast cancer (dated by TCRdb to the late 2010s). Library construction relied on the immunoSEQ multiplex PCR assay. TCRdb carries this immuneACCESS record with in-frame sequences only. Its versions omit some clonotypes, under half of them owing to an unresolved V gene in the studies checked, with the rest unexplained. The sample has 34,000 or so clones on record, 90% to 95% of them singletons. Roughly 6.7% of the sample is held by the ten biggest clonotypes. The treatment or condition label here, explained by the study, means: preoperative locoregional IRX-2 cytokine immunotherapy. Sample collection was performed from a patient treated with IRX-2 immunotherapy. Every receptor here comes from a human donor with breast cancer.

In this sample, this clone turned up a few times. CDR3 residues: CASSLWQGSLGEQYF. The CDR3 DNA follows: TGTGCCAGCAGCTTGTGGCAGGGCTCGTTAGGCGAGCAGTACTTC. The gene calls are TRBV5-8 and TRBJ2-7; possibly TRBD1 for D (5 bases). V shed 1 base and J shed 6 bases, with 17 bases lying between them. Germline V gene data show CDR1 as SGHTS and CDR2 as YDEGEE. The CDR3 contains 15 residues.

This clone came up once. This CDR3 reads CASSVEAGGRNTGELFF. DNA for the CDR3: TGTGCCAGCAGCGTAGAAGCGGGGGGACGGAACACCGGGGAGCTGTTTTTT. This sequence joins TRBV9 and TRBJ2-2; 9 nucleotides align to TRBD2. Unmatched junction bases numbered 4, after V lost 0 bases and J lost 1 base. The CDR3 is 17 amino acids. Germline values: CDR1 SGDLS, CDR2 YYNGEE.

The chain employs TRBV28 and TRBJ1-6; D not certain. V lost 5 bases and J lost 7, with 9 bases in between. CDR1 MDHEN and CDR2 SYDVKM come from the germline V gene. The CDR3 is made up of 13 amino acids. The CDR3 sequence: CASSQELNSPLHF. CDR3 coding DNA: TGTGCCAGCAGTCAGGAATTAAATTCACCCCTCCACTTT.

The V call is TRBV6-6, the J call TRBJ1-4; D remains unclear. Germline V CDR1 and CDR2: MNHNY, SVGAGI (reference sequence). The ends were cut back, 10 bases at V and 0 bases at J, with 12 bases in the middle. The CDR3 covers 14 residues. CDR3 bases: TGTGCCACTGGATCGATTGCAACTAATGAAAAACTGTTTTTT. Translation gives CATGSIATNEKLFF.

The chain links TRBV5-1 to TRBJ1-1; D unresolved. This CDR3 has 13 residues. CDR1 is SGHRS, CDR2 YFSETQ, per germline. The V end was cut by 0 bases, the J end by 5 bases, with 8 bases between. This CDR3 is CASSLAVVTEAFF. CDR3 DNA sequence: TGCGCCAGCAGCTTGGCAGTGGTTACTGAAGCTTTCTTT.

Concerning this clone itself: The junction differs from germline at one of its ends, possibly a read error. The rearrangement links TRBV7-7 to TRBJ1-1, with 7 positions matching TRBD1. Germline CDR1 SSHAT, CDR2 FNYEAQ (reference sequence). The CDR3 sequence is 13 residues long. The chain's CDR3 is CASSRSTGTEAFF. In DNA, the CDR3 is TGTGCTAGCAGCCGCTCGACAGGGACGGAAGCTTTCTTT.

The chain couples TRBV5-1 to TRBJ2-1; D unclear. V lost 0 bases to trimming and J lost 6 bases, with 7 bases between them. Germline lookup yields CDR1 SGHRS and CDR2 YFSETQ. The CDR3 spans 13 residues. CDR3 in amino acids: CASSLGSPNEQFF. In DNA form, the CDR3 reads TGCGCCAGCAGCTTGGGCTCACCCAATGAGCAGTTCTTC.